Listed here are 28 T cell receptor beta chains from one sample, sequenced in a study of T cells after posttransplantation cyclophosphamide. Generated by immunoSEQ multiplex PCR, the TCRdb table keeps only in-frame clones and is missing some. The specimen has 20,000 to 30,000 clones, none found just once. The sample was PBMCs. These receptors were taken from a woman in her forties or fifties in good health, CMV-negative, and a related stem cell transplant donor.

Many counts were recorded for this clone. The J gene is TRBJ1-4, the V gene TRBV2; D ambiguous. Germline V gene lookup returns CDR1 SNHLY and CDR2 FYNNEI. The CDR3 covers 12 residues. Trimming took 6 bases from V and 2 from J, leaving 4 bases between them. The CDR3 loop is CASSQTNEKLFF. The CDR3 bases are TGTGCCAGCAGCCAGACTAATGAAAAACTGTTTTTT.

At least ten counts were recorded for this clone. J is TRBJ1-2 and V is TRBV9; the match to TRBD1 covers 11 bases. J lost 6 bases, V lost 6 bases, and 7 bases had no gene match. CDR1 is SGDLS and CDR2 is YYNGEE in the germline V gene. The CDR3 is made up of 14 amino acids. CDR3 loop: CASTGQGAYDGYTF. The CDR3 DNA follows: TGTGCCAGCACCGGACAGGGGGCTTATGATGGCTACACCTTC.

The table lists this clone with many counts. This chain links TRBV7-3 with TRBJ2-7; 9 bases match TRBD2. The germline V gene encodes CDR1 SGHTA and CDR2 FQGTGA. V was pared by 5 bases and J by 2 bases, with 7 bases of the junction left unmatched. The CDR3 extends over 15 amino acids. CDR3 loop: CASSLSSGAAYEQYF. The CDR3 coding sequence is TGTGCCAGCAGCCTCTCTAGCGGGGCGGCCTACGAGCAGTACTTC.

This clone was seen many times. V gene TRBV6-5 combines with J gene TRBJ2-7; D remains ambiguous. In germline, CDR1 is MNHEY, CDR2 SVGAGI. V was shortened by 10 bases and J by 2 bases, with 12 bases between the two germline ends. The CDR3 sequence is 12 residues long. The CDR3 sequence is CATRRGPYEQYF. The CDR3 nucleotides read TGTGCCACCAGAAGAGGTCCCTACGAGCAGTACTTC.

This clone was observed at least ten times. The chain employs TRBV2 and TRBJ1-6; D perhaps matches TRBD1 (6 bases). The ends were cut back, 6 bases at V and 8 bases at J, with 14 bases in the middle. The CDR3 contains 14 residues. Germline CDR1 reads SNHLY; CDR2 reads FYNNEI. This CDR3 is CASSWGGKDSPLHF. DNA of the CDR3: TGTGCCAGCAGCTGGGGGGGCAAGGATTCACCCCTCCACTTT.

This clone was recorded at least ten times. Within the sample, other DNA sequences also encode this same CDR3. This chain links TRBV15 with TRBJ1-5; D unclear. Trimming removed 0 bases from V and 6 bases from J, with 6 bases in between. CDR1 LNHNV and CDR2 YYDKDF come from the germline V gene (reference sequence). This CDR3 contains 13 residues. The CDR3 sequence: CATSRDRGQPQHF. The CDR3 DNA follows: TGTGCCACCAGCAGAGACCGGGGTCAGCCCCAGCATTTT.

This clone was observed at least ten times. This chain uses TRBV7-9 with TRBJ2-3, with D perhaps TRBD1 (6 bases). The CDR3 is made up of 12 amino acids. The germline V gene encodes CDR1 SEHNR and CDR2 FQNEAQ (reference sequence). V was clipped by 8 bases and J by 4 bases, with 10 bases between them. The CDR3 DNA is TGTGCCAGCTCCCCAGGGGCAGATACGCAGTATTTT. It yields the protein CASSPGADTQYF.

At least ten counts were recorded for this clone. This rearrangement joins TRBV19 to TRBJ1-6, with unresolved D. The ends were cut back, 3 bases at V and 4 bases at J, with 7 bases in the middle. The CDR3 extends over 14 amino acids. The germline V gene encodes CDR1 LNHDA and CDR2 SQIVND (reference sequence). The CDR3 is CASSITGYNSPLHF. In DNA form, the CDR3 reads TGTGCCAGTAGTATTACCGGGTATAATTCACCCCTCCACTTT. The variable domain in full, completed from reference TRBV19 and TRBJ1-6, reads DGGITQSPKYLFRKEGQNVTLSCEQNLNHDAMYWYRQDPGQGLRLIYYSQIVNDFQKGDIAEGYSVSREKKESFPLTVTSAQKNPTAFYLCASSITGYNSPLHFGNGTRLTVT.

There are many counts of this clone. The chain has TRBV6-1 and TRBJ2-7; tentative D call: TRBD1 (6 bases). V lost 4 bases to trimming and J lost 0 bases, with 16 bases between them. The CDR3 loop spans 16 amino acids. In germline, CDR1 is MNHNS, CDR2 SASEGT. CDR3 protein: CASSGLDSESSYEQYF. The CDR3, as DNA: TGTGCCAGCAGTGGGTTGGACAGCGAAAGCTCCTACGAGCAGTACTTC.

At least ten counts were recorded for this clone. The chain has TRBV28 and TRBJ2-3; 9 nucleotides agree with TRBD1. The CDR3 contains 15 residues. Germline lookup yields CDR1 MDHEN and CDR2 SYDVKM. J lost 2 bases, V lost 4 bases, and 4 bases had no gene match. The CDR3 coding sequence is TGTGCCAGCAGTTCGGGACAGGGCCACACAGATACGCAGTATTTT. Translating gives CASSSGQGHTDTQYF.

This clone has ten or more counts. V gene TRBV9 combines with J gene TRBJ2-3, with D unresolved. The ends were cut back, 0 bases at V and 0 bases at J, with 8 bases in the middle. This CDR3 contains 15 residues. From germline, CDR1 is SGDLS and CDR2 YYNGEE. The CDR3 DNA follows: TGTGCCAGCAGCGTAGATCTTCAGAGCACAGATACGCAGTATTTT. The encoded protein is CASSVDLQSTDTQYF. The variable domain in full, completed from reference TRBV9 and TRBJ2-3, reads DSGVTQTPKHLITATGQRVTLRCSPRSGDLSVYWYQQSLDQGLQFLIQYYNGEERAKGNILERFSAQQFPDLHSELNLSSLELGDSALYFCASSVDLQSTDTQYFGPGTRLTVL.

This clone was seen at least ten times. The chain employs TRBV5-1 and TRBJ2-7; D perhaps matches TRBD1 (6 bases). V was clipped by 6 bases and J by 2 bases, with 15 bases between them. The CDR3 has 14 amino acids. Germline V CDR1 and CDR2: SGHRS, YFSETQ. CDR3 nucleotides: TGCGCCAGCAACCTGGACAGCACTACCTACGAGCAGTACTTC. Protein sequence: CASNLDSTTYEQYF.

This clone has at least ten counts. The CDR3 is CASSLRGRGDTEAFF. CDR3 nucleotides: TGTGCCAGCAGTTTAAGGGGGCGGGGTGACACTGAAGCTTTCTTT. The chain uses TRBV28 and TRBJ1-1; 7 bases fit TRBD1. The CDR3 contains 15 residues. The V segment lost 2 bases and the J segment 3 bases; nucleotides outside the gene matches: 6. The germline V gene encodes CDR1 MDHEN and CDR2 SYDVKM.

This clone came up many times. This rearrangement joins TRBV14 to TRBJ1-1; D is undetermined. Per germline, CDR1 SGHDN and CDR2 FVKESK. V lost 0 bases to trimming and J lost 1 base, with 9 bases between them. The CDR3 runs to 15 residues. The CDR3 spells CASSQDLGRNTEAFF. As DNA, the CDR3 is TGTGCCAGCAGCCAAGATCTGGGCAGGAACACTGAAGCTTTCTTT. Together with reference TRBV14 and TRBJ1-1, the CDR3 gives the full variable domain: EAGVTQFPSHSVIEKGQTVTLRCDPISGHDNLYWYRRVMGKEIKFLLHFVKESKQDESGMPNNRFLAERTGGTYSTLKVQPAELEDSGVYFCASSQDLGRNTEAFFGQGTRLTVV.

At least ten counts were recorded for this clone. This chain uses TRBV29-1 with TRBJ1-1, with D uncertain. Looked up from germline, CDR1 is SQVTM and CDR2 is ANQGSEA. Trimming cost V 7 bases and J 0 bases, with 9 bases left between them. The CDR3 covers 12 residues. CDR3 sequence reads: CSAGLMNTEAFF. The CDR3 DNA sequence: TGCAGCGCCGGACTCATGAACACTGAAGCTTTCTTT. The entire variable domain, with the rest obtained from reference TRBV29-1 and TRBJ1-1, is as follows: SAVISQKPSRDICQRGTSLTIQCQVDSQVTMMFWYRQQPGQSLTLIATANQGSEATYESGFVIDKFPISRPNLTFSTLTVSNMSPEDSSIYLCSAGLMNTEAFFGQGTRLTVV.

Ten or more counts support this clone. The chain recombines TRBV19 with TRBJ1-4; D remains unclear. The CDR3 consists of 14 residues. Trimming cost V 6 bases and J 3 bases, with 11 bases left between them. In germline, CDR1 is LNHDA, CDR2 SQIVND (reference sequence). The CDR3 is CASSTQFSNEKLFF. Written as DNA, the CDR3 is TGTGCCAGTAGCACACAGTTCTCTAATGAAAAACTGTTTTTT.

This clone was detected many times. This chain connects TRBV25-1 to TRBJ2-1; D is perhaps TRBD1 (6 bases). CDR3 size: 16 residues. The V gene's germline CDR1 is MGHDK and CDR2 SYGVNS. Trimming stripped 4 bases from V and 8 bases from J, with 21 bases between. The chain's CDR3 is CASSVRGGSLGYEQFF. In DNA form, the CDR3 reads TGTGCCAGCAGTGTCCGAGGGGGTAGTCTCGGCTATGAGCAGTTCTTC. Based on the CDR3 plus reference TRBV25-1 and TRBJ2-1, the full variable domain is EADIYQTPRYLVIGTGKKITLECSQTMGHDKMYWYQQDPGMELHLIHYSYGVNSTEKGDLSSESTVSRIRTEHFPLTLESARPSHTSQYLCASSVRGGSLGYEQFFGPGTRLTVL.

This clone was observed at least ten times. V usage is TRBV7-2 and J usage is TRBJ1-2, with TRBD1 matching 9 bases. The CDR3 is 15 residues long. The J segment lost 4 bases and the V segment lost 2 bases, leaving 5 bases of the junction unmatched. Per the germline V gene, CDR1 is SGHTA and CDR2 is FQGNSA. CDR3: CASSLTQGAVYGYTF. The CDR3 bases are TGTGCCAGCAGCTTAACACAGGGGGCGGTCTATGGCTACACCTTC.

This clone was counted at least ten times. CDR3 DNA: TGTGCCAGCTCACCGATCCCCTACCGGAGCAGCAGCACAGATACGCAGTATTTT. This codes for CASSPIPYRSSSTDTQYF. The V call is TRBV18, the J call TRBJ2-3; D call uncertain. CDR3 length: 18 residues. Germline CDR1 and CDR2: KGHSH and LQKENI. Deletions cut 3 bases from V and 0 bases from J, with 19 bases between.

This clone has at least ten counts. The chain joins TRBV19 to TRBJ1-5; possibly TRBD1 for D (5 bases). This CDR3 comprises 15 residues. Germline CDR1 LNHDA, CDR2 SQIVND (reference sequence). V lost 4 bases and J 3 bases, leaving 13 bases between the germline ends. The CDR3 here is CASSRYATVNQPQHF. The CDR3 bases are TGTGCCAGTAGTAGGTACGCGACAGTCAATCAGCCCCAGCATTTT.

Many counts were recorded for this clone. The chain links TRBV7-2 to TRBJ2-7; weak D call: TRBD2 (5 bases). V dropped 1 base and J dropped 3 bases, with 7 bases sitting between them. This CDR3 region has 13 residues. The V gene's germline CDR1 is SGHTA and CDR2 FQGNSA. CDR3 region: CASSLERDYEQYF. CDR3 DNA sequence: TGTGCCAGCAGCTTAGAACGGGACTACGAGCAGTACTTC.

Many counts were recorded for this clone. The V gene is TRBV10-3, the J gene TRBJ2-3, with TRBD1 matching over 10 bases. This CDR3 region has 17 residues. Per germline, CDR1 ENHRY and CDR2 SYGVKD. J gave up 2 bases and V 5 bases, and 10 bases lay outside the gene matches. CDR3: CAISPPGGTGATDTQYF. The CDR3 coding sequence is TGTGCCATCAGTCCTCCCGGGGGGACAGGGGCCACAGATACGCAGTATTTT.

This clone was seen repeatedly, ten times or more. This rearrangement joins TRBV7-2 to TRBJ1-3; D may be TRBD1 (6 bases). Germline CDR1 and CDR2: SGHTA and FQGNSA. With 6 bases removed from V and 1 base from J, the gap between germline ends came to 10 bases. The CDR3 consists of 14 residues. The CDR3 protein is CASRPQGSGNTIYF. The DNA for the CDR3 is TGTGCCAGCAGACCACAGGGATCTGGAAACACCATATATTTT.

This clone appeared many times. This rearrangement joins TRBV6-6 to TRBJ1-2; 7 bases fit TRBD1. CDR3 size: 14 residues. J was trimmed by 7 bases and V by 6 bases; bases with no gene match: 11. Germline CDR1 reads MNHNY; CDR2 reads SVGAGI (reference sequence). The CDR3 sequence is CASRETGTEGGYTF. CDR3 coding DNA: TGTGCCAGCAGGGAAACCGGGACAGAGGGTGGCTACACCTTC.

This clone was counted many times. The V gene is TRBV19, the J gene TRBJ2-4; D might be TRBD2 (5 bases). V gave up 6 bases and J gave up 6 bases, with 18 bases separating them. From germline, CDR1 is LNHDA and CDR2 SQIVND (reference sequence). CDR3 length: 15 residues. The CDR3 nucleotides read TGTGCCAGTAGCGTCAACCTCTTGGACTTAAACATTCAGTACTTC. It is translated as CASSVNLLDLNIQYF. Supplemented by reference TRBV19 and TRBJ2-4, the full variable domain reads DGGITQSPKYLFRKEGQNVTLSCEQNLNHDAMYWYRQDPGQGLRLIYYSQIVNDFQKGDIAEGYSVSREKKESFPLTVTSAQKNPTAFYLCASSVNLLDLNIQYFGAGTRLSVL.

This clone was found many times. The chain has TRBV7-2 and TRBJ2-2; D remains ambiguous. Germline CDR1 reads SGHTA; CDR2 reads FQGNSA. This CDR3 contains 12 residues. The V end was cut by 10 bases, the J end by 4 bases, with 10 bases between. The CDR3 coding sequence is TGTGCCACTAGGTTATTCACCGGGGAGCTGTTTTTT. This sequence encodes CATRLFTGELFF. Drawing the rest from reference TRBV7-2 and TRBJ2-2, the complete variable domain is GAGVSQSPSNKVTEKGKDVELRCDPISGHTALYWYRQSLGQGLEFLIYFQGNSAPDKSGLPSDRFSAERTGGSVSTLTIQRTQQEDSAVYLCATRLFTGELFFGEGSRLTVL.

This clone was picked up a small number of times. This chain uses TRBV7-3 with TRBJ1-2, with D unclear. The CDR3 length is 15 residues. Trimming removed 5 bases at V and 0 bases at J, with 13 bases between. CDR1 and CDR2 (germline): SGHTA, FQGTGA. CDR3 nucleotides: TGTGCCAGCAGCCCCCACCCCCCAGCTAACTATGGCTACACCTTC. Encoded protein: CASSPHPPANYGYTF.

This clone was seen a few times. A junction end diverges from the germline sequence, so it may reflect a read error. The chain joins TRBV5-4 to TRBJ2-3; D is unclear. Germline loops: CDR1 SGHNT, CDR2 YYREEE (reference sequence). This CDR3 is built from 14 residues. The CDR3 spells CAGSLVGYTDTQYF. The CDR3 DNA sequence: TGTGCCGGCAGCTTGGTGGGCTACACAGATACGCAGTATTTT. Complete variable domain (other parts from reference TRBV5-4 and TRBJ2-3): ETGVTQSPTHLIKTRGQQVTLRCSSQSGHNTVSWYQQALGQGPQFIFQYYREEENGRGNFPPRFSGLQFPNYSSELNVNALELDDSALYLCAGSLVGYTDTQYFGPGTRLTVL.